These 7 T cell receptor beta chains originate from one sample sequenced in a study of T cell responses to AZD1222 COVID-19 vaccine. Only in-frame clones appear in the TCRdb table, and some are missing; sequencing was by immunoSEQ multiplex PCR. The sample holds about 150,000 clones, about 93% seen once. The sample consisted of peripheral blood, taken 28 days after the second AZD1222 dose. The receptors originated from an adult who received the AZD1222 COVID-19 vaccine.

The CDR3: CASSLQTLGETQYF. The CDR3 bases are TGTGCCAGCAGCCTTCAGACCCTGGGGGAGACCCAGTACTTC. V gene TRBV14 combines with J gene TRBJ2-5; no clear D. V was cut by 4 bases and J by 5 bases, with 14 bases left in between. The CDR3 consists of 14 residues. Germline CDR1 and CDR2: SGHDN and FVKESK.

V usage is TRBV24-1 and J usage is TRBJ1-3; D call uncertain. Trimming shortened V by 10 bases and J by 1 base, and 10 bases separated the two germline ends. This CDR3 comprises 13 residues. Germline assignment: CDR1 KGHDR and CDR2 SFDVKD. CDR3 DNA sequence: TGTGCCACGGAAACAGATTCTGGAAACACCATATATTTT. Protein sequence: CATETDSGNTIYF.

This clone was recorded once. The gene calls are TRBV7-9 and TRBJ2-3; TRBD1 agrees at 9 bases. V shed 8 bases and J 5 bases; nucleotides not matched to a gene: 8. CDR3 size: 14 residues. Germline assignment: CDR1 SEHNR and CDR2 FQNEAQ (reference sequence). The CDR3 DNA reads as TGTGCCAGCGAGGACAGGGGCGGTATAGATACGCAGTATTTT. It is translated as CASEDRGGIDTQYF. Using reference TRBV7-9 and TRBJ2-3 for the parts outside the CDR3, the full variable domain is DTGVSQNPRHKITKRGQNVTFRCDPISEHNRLYWYRQTLGQGPEFLTYFQNEAQLEKSRLLSDRFSAERPKGSFSTLEIQRTEQGDSAMYLCASEDRGGIDTQYFGPGTRLTVL.

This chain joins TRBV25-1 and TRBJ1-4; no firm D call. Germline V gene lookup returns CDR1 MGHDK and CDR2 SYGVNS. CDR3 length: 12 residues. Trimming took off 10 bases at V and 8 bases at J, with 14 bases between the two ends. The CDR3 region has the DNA TGTGCCACGACCTCCACCGGGGAAAAACTGTTTTTT. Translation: CATTSTGEKLFF.

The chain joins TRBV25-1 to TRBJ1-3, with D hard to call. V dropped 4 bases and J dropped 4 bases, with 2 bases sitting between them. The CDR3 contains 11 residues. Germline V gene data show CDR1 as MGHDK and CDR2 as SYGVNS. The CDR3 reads CASSVGNTIYF. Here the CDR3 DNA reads TGTGCCAGCAGTGTGGGAAACACCATATATTTT.

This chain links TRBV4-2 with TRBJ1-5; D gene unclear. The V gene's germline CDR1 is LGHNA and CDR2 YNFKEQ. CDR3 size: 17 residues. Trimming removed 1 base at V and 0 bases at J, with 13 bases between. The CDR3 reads CASSQVLGRYSNQPQHF. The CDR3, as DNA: TGTGCCAGCAGCCAAGTCCTGGGCCGTTATAGCAATCAGCCCCAGCATTTT.

CDR3 DNA sequence: TGTGCCAGCAGCGGGACAGGGATCTCCTACAATGAGCAGTTCTTC. This gives the protein CASSGTGISYNEQFF. V is TRBV11-2 and J is TRBJ2-1, with 9 bases lining up with TRBD1. Germline assignment: CDR1 SGHAT and CDR2 FQNNGV. The CDR3 sequence is 15 residues long. V dropped 5 bases and J dropped 0; count of bases not matched to a gene: 2.